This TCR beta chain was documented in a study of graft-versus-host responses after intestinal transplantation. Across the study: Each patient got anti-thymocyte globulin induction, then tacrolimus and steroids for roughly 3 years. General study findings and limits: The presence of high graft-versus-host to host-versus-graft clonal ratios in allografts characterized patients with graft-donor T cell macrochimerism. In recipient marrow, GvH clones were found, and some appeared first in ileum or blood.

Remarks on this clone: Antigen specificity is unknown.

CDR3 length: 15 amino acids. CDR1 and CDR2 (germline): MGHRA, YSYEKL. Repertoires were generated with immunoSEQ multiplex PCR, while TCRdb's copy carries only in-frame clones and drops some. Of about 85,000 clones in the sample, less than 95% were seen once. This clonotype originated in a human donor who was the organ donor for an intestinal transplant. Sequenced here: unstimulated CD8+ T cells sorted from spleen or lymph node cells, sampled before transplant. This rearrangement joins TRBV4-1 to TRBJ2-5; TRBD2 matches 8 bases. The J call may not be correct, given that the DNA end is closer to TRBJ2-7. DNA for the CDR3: TGCGCCAGCAGCCACCGGACTAGCCGTCCCTACGAGCAGTACTTC. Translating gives CASSHRTSRPYEQYF.